The 13 T cell receptor beta chains listed next were all sequenced from one sample in a study of blood T cells in healthy people across ages. A second roughly 6 to 12 cycle PCR used barcoded and J-beta primers. TCRdb re-derived calls from the 5' RACE reads in MiXCR, one entry per CDR3 protein. The sample yields 1.5 million to 2 million distinct CDR3 sequences, about 39% seen once. The sequenced sample consisted of blood. Source of these receptors: a human donor in good health.

This clonotype was counted a few times. The chain employs TRBV10-3 and TRBJ1-2; no firm D call. This CDR3 is 11 amino acids long. V dropped 10 bases and J dropped 6 bases, with 12 bases sitting between them. Germline CDR1 and CDR2: ENHRY and SYGVKD. The CDR3 DNA follows: TGTGCCACCTTGGCGGCGGATGGCTACACCTTC. Translating it yields CATLAADGYTF.

This clonotype was detected only a few times. The chain couples TRBV29-1 to TRBJ2-3; 8 bases are shared with TRBD2. Trimming cost V 3 bases and J 2 bases; bases outside gene matches: 4. Germline lookup yields CDR1 SQVTM and CDR2 ANQGSEA. The CDR3 spans 14 residues. Here the CDR3 DNA reads TGCAGCGTTGACAGCGGGGGCAACACAGATACGCAGTATTTT. Translated: CSVDSGGNTDTQYF.

The chain joins TRBV10-3 to TRBJ1-6; D ambiguous. CDR1 and CDR2 from the germline V gene are ENHRY and SYGVKD. Trimming took off 3 bases at V and 6 bases at J, with 9 bases between the two ends. The CDR3 spans 14 residues. CDR3 sequence (DNA): TGTGCCATCAGTGACGGGAATGGTAATTCACCCCTCCACTTT. Translated, it gives CAISDGNGNSPLHF.

V gene TRBV6-2 or TRBV6-3 combines with J gene TRBJ1-5; 8 nucleotides align to TRBD1. Germline V lookup: CDR1 MNHEY, CDR2 SVGEGT. J lost 3 bases, V lost 7 bases, and 8 bases had no gene match. CDR3 length: 15 residues. CDR3: CASTMDRADNQPQHF. CDR3 DNA: TGTGCCAGCACCATGGACAGGGCGGACAATCAGCCCCAGCATTTT.

The chain links TRBV29-1 to TRBJ1-2; D is unresolved. The CDR3 is 14 residues long. V was clipped by 3 bases and J by 4 bases, with 15 bases between them. The germline CDR1 and CDR2 sequences are SQVTM and ANQGSEA. DNA for the CDR3: TGCAGCGTTGAGAGTGACCCGTTAGCCTATGGCTACACCTTC. As protein: CSVESDPLAYGYTF. Full variable domain (missing parts from reference TRBV29-1 and TRBJ1-2): SAVISQKPSRDICQRGTSLTIQCQVDSQVTMMFWYRQQPGQSLTLIATANQGSEATYESGFVIDKFPISRPNLTFSTLTVSNMSPEDSSIYLCSVESDPLAYGYTFGSGTRLTVV.

This clonotype was detected a few times. The chain uses TRBV7-6 and TRBJ1-2, with 12 bases matching TRBD1. The ends lost 3 bases at V and 6 bases at J; junction bases unmatched: 2. The CDR3 spans 14 residues. Germline V gene data show CDR1 as SGHVS and CDR2 as FNYEAQ. CDR3 protein: CASSFGTGGHGYTF. Here the CDR3 DNA reads TGTGCCAGCAGCTTTGGGACAGGGGGCCATGGCTACACCTTC.

This rearrangement joins TRBV20-1 to TRBJ2-3, with D maybe TRBD2 (5 bases). Trimming took off 0 bases at V and 5 bases at J, with 12 bases between the two ends. This CDR3 has 14 amino acids. Germline V gene lookup returns CDR1 DFQATT and CDR2 SNEGSKA (reference sequence). The CDR3 DNA follows: TGCAGTGCTAGAGATCTAGAACGGGGAGATACGCAGTATTTT. It encodes CSARDLERGDTQYF.

V is TRBV12-3 or TRBV12-4 and J is TRBJ2-4; D is unresolved. Between the trimmed V and J ends, which lost 6 bases and 7 bases, there was a span of 16 bases. The CDR3 consists of 14 residues. The CDR3 DNA follows: TGTGCCAGCAGCTTTGACTCGGCGATGAACATTCAGTACTTC. Encoded protein: CASSFDSAMNIQYF.

Worth noting for this clonotype: One end of the junction does not line up with germline, which may come from a read error. The gene calls are TRBV6-5 and TRBJ2-1; D may be TRBD2 (5 bases). Germline V gives CDR1 MNHEY, CDR2 SVGAGI. The CDR3 runs 15 residues. The CDR3 bases are TGTGCCAGCAGTTCGGACTCGCCCTCCTACAATGAGCGGTTCTTC. Amino acid sequence: CASSSDSPSYNERFF.

This clonotype has more than one count but fewer than ten. The CDR3 bases are TGTGCCAGCAGCTCCGGGTCAATTTTAGATGGCTACACCTTC. Protein sequence: CASSSGSILDGYTF. This chain uses TRBV7-8 with TRBJ1-2; D ambiguous. The V and J ends lost 4 bases and 6 bases respectively, with 15 bases between them. This CDR3 spans 14 amino acids. CDR1 and CDR2 from the germline V gene are SGHVS and FQNEAQ.

This clonotype showed up just a few times. This sequence joins TRBV28 and TRBJ1-2; D is uncertain. Trimming removed 1 base from V and 4 bases from J, with 10 bases in between. The CDR3 sequence is 14 residues long. Germline assignment: CDR1 MDHEN and CDR2 SYDVKM. As DNA, the CDR3 is TGTGCCAGCAGTTTATCAGCTAGGGCCTATGGCTACACCTTC. Its translation: CASSLSARAYGYTF.

The rearrangement joins TRBV27 to TRBJ1-2, with TRBD1 as a possible D gene (5 bases). Looked up from germline, CDR1 is MNHEY and CDR2 is SMNVEV (reference sequence). Trimming removed 5 bases from V and 4 bases from J, with 17 bases in between. This CDR3 is built from 15 residues. CDR3 region: CASSPWPGAPYGYTF. CDR3 nucleotides: TGTGCCAGCAGTCCCTGGCCTGGGGCTCCCTATGGCTACACCTTC.

Remarks on this clonotype: The junction does not match germline at one end; this may be a read error. This rearrangement joins TRBV6-2 or TRBV6-3 to TRBJ1-5, with D perhaps TRBD1 (5 bases). The CDR3 consists of 16 residues. Germline loops: CDR1 MNHEY, CDR2 SVGEGT. The CDR3 is CASSYGSGIGNQLQHF. CDR3 nucleotide sequence: TGTGCCAGCAGTTACGGCTCAGGGATCGGCAATCAGCTCCAGCATTTT.